Below are 25 T cell receptor beta chains sequenced from a single sample in a study of lymphopenia after photon versus proton radiotherapy. Here immunoSEQ multiplex PCR was the method, and the copy in TCRdb shows in-frame clones only, minus some. The sample lists some 26,000 clones, less than 90% occurring once. The input for sequencing was peripheral blood, taken from a patient treated with photon-based radiotherapy. Receptor source: a woman aged 45-59 years with pancreatic cancer.

J is TRBJ2-3 and V is TRBV4-1; TRBD1 aligns across 8 bases. CDR1 is MGHRA, CDR2 YSYEKL, per germline. This CDR3 contains 15 residues. V dropped 4 bases and J dropped 2; count of bases not matched to a gene: 5. The CDR3 bases are TGCGCCAGCAGCCGGAGACAGGGGTCCACAGATACGCAGTATTTT. Amino acids: CASSRRQGSTDTQYF.

The chain is built from TRBV27 and TRBJ1-5; D remains unclear. The length of the CDR3 is 15 residues. Trimming pared 2 bases from V and 0 bases from J, leaving 8 bases between. Germline V lookup: CDR1 MNHEY, CDR2 SMNVEV (reference sequence). CDR3 bases: TGTGCCAGCAGTTTAAAGGCTTATAGCAATCAGCCCCAGCATTTT. Translation gives CASSLKAYSNQPQHF.

The sample holds one count of this clone. The chain combines TRBV28 with TRBJ1-4; D perhaps matches TRBD1 (5 bases). The CDR3 runs 16 residues. CDR1 is MDHEN, CDR2 SYDVKM, per germline. Trimming removed 3 bases at V and 0 bases at J, with 11 bases between. The CDR3 coding sequence is TGTGCCAGCAGTTTTAGGAGGGGAGCAACTAATGAAAAACTGTTTTTT. Translating gives CASSFRRGATNEKLFF.

This chain joins TRBV27 and TRBJ2-1; TRBD2 matches 12 bases. Losses at the gene ends were 5 bases for V and 4 bases for J; bases not matched to a gene: 6. CDR1 is MNHEY, CDR2 SMNVEV, per germline (reference sequence). This CDR3 spans 16 amino acids. This CDR3 reads CASSPLAGGVYNEQFF. The CDR3 DNA is TGTGCCAGCAGTCCGCTAGCGGGAGGGGTATACAATGAGCAGTTCTTC.

The chain employs TRBV4-1 and TRBJ2-7; a possible D gene is TRBD1 (5 bases). Trimming took 4 bases from V and 4 from J, leaving 17 bases between them. This CDR3 comprises 15 residues. Germline CDR1 is MGHRA and CDR2 is YSYEKL. CDR3 in amino acids: CASSRTREVVYEQYF. The CDR3 nucleotides read TGCGCCAGCAGCCGGACAAGGGAAGTTGTGTACGAGCAGTACTTC.

V is TRBV25-1 and J is TRBJ1-5; D unresolved. Trimming shortened V by 3 bases and J by 4 bases, and 4 bases separated the two germline ends. CDR1 is MGHDK, CDR2 SYGVNS, per germline. The CDR3 runs 12 residues. CDR3 region: CASSEDNQPQHF. DNA of the CDR3: TGTGCCAGCAGTGAGGATAATCAGCCCCAGCATTTT.

The chain couples TRBV6-1 to TRBJ2-2, with unresolved D. V gave up 3 bases and J gave up 4 bases, with 3 bases separating them. CDR1 is MNHNS and CDR2 is SASEGT in the germline V gene. This CDR3 has 12 amino acids. CDR3 sequence: CASSEGTGELFF. In nucleotides, the CDR3 is TGTGCCAGCAGTGAGGGCACCGGGGAGCTGTTTTTT.

This clone was seen more than once but under ten times. The V call is TRBV4-3, the J call TRBJ2-1, with D tentatively TRBD1 (6 bases). Deletions cut 0 bases from V and 2 bases from J, with 8 bases between. The CDR3 runs 15 residues. Germline V gene lookup returns CDR1 LGHNA and CDR2 YSLEER. As DNA, the CDR3 is TGCGCCAGCAGCCAAGACAGGGGTACCTACAATGAGCAGTTCTTC. Encoded protein: CASSQDRGTYNEQFF.

The chain uses TRBV5-4 and TRBJ2-5; TRBD2 might be the D (5 bases). CDR1 is SGHNT and CDR2 is YYREEE in the germline V gene (reference sequence). This CDR3 is built from 13 residues. V lost 2 bases, J lost 1 base, and 6 bases lay in between. The CDR3 here is CASSLAAQETQYF. The CDR3 DNA is TGTGCCAGCAGCTTAGCGGCCCAAGAGACCCAGTACTTC.

The genes are TRBV7-3 and TRBJ2-3, with a weak D call TRBD1 (6 bases). V was cut by 5 bases and J by 2 bases, with 14 bases left in between. Germline-derived CDR1 and CDR2 are SGHTA and FQGTGA. The length of the CDR3 is 15 residues. CDR3 nucleotides: TGTGCCAGCAGCCCGGGTGGGGGCCCCACAGATACGCAGTATTTT. Translated, it gives CASSPGGGPTDTQYF.

The chain joins TRBV18 to TRBJ2-7; 8 positions match TRBD1. Trimming cost V 5 bases and J 7 bases; bases outside gene matches: 10. CDR1 KGHSH and CDR2 LQKENI come from the germline V gene. The CDR3 has 14 amino acids. The CDR3 DNA reads as TGTGCCAGCTCAGAGCGGACAGGGCTGGGGGAGCAGTACTTC. Translated, it gives CASSERTGLGEQYF.

The chain uses TRBV19 and TRBJ2-3, with 7 nucleotides matching TRBD2. Germline loops: CDR1 LNHDA, CDR2 SQIVND (reference sequence). The V gene end was trimmed by 2 bases and the J gene end by 3 bases; junction bases not matched to a gene: 23. The CDR3 sequence is 21 residues long. CDR3 loop: CASSIYAGEAAWTEGTDTQYF. CDR3 DNA: TGTGCCAGTAGTATATACGCGGGAGAGGCAGCATGGACCGAAGGAACAGATACGCAGTATTTT. Together with reference TRBV19 and TRBJ2-3, the CDR3 gives the full variable domain: DGGITQSPKYLFRKEGQNVTLSCEQNLNHDAMYWYRQDPGQGLRLIYYSQIVNDFQKGDIAEGYSVSREKKESFPLTVTSAQKNPTAFYLCASSIYAGEAAWTEGTDTQYFGPGTRLTVL.

The rearrangement joins TRBV20-1 to TRBJ2-7; D ambiguous. V was trimmed by 2 bases and J by 5 bases, leaving 7 bases between them. The V gene's germline CDR1 is DFQATT and CDR2 SNEGSKA (reference sequence). This CDR3 is built from 11 residues. The CDR3 nucleotides read TGCAGTGCTAGAATTGGCGACGAGCAGTACTTC. Its protein product is CSARIGDEQYF.

The chain employs TRBV18 and TRBJ1-2; D is possibly TRBD1 (5 bases). Germline CDR1 reads KGHSH; CDR2 reads LQKENI. The CDR3 has 16 residues. Trimming cost V 2 bases and J 3 bases, with 16 bases left between them. The CDR3 protein is CASSPRSTGDDYGYTF. The CDR3, as DNA: TGTGCCAGCTCACCAAGGTCAACGGGGGACGACTATGGCTACACCTTC.

The V gene is TRBV4-1, the J gene TRBJ2-1, with TRBD2 matching over 7 bases. CDR1 and CDR2 (germline): MGHRA, YSYEKL. Trimming took 0 bases from V and 10 from J; bases not matched to a gene: 0. The CDR3 length is 12 residues. The DNA of the CDR3 is TGCGCCAGCAGCCAAGAAGCGGGAGAGCAGTTCTTC. It encodes CASSQEAGEQFF.

V and J are TRBV28 and TRBJ2-1; D remains unclear. CDR3 length: 10 residues. V gave up 5 bases and J gave up 8 bases, with 4 bases separating them. The germline V gene encodes CDR1 MDHEN and CDR2 SYDVKM. The CDR3 spells CASSHYEQFF. CDR3 in DNA: TGTGCCAGCAGTCATTATGAGCAGTTCTTC.

The V call is TRBV5-1, the J call TRBJ2-7, with TRBD1 identical over 7 bases. Germline CDR1 SGHRS, CDR2 YFSETQ. V trimming: 4 bases; J trimming: 0 bases; junction bases outside the gene matches: 7. CDR3 length equals 15 residues. In DNA form, the CDR3 reads TGCGCCAGCAGCCCGTCCGGGACAGACTCCTACGAGCAGTACTTC. Protein sequence: CASSPSGTDSYEQYF.

The chain employs TRBV6-6 and TRBJ2-7; D is ambiguous. This CDR3 region has 11 residues. Trimming pared 2 bases from V and 8 bases from J, leaving 7 bases between. Per germline, CDR1 MNHNY and CDR2 SVGAGI (reference sequence). The CDR3 coding sequence is TGTGCCAGCAGTTACGATACCCAGCAGTACTTC. Translated, it gives CASSYDTQQYF.

The chain has TRBV28 and TRBJ1-4; 10 bases fit TRBD1. V gave up 7 bases and J gave up 8 bases; unmatched junction bases: 10. CDR1 MDHEN and CDR2 SYDVKM come from the germline V gene. CDR3 length: 15 amino acids. The CDR3 protein is CASTPPGQGFEKLFF. The CDR3 region has the DNA TGTGCCAGCACCCCCCCGGGACAGGGGTTCGAAAAACTGTTTTTT.

The chain is built from TRBV6-1 and TRBJ1-1; D not certain. Germline values: CDR1 MNHNS, CDR2 SASEGT. V dropped 5 bases and J dropped 5 bases, with 9 bases sitting between them. This CDR3 has 12 residues. For the CDR3, the DNA is TGTGCCAGCAGTAGCACTCCGACTGAAGCTTTCTTT. This sequence encodes CASSSTPTEAFF.

The V call is TRBV5-5, the J call TRBJ2-7, with D perhaps TRBD2 (5 bases). V was clipped by 0 bases and J by 6 bases, with 7 bases between them. Germline CDR1 reads SGHKS; CDR2 reads YYEKEE (reference sequence). The CDR3 totals 12 residues. CDR3 DNA: TGTGCCAGCAGCTTGGACAGCGGCGAGCAGTACTTC. Protein: CASSLDSGEQYF.

Here the CDR3 reads CAWSYGATEAFF. The CDR3 nucleotides read TGTGCCTGGAGTTACGGGGCCACTGAAGCTTTCTTT. The V and J genes are TRBV30 and TRBJ1-1; perhaps TRBD1 as D (5 bases). The CDR3 extends over 12 amino acids. V was trimmed by 2 bases and J by 4 bases, leaving 8 bases between them. From germline, CDR1 is GTSNPN and CDR2 SVGIG (reference sequence).

The CDR3 region has the DNA TGTGCCTGGAGTGTAGGGCAGGGTTTAACCTACAATGAGCAGTTCTTC. Translation gives CAWSVGQGLTYNEQFF. V and J are TRBV30 and TRBJ2-1, with TRBD1 as a possible D gene (5 bases). Germline V gene lookup returns CDR1 GTSNPN and CDR2 SVGIG (reference sequence). Deletions cut 0 bases from V and 2 bases from J, with 14 bases between. This CDR3 is built from 16 residues.

CDR3 DNA sequence: TGTGCCACTAGACAGGCGTTTAGCAATCAGCCCCAGCATTTT. Its protein is CATRQAFSNQPQHF. The genes are TRBV10-3 and TRBJ1-5; D is possibly TRBD1 (6 bases). This CDR3 has 14 amino acids. Between the trimmed V and J ends, which lost 10 bases and 0 bases, there was a span of 13 bases. Per germline, CDR1 ENHRY and CDR2 SYGVKD.

A few counts support this clone. This chain links TRBV9 with TRBJ2-7; TRBD1 aligns across 9 bases. V trimming: 4 bases; J trimming: 1 base; junction bases outside the gene matches: 15. The germline gives CDR1 SGDLS, CDR2 YYNGEE. The CDR3 is 18 amino acids. The CDR3 DNA reads TGTGCCAGCAGCCCTTCACCCCACTCGGGACAGGGATCCTACGAGCAGTACTTC. It encodes CASSPSPHSGQGSYEQYF.